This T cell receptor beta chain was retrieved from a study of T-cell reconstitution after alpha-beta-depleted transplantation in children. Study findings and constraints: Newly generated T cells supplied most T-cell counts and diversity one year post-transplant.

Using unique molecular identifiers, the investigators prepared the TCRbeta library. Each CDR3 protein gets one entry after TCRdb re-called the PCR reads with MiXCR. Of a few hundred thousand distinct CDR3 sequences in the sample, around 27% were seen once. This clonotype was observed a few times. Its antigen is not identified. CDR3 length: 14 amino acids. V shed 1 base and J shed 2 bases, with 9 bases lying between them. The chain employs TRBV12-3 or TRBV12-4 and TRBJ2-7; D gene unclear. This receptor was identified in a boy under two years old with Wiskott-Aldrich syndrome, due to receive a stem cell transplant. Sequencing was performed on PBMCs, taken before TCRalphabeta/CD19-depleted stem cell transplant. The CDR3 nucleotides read TGTGCCAGCAGTTTAGGGCTCTATCCCTACGAGCAGTACTTC. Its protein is CASSLGLYPYEQYF.